The T cell receptor beta chain under discussion was sequenced for a study of T-cell reconstitution after alpha-beta-depleted transplantation in children. Preparation of the TCRbeta library used unique molecular identifiers. TCRdb called the PCR reads again in MiXCR, with one record for every CDR3 protein. The table has hundreds of thousands of distinct CDR3 sequences, 9.9% seen once. This clonotype occurred a few times. The V and J ends lost 6 bases and 4 bases, in that order; junction bases with no gene match: 8. The CDR3 loop spans 14 amino acids. The sample consisted of PBMCs from the stem cell graft donor, taken from the stem cell graft. This TCR was recovered from a human donor who donated a stem cell graft to a child with SCID. This chain joins TRBV12-3 or TRBV12-4 and TRBJ1-2; 7 bases are shared with TRBD1. The CDR3 region has the DNA TGTGCCAGCAGCCGAGACAGGGTAACCTATGGCTACACCTTC. Translated: CASSRDRVTYGYTF.